What follows describes a single T cell receptor (beta chain). Antigen specificity is unknown. This entry is derived from a study of cytomegalovirus exposure and HLA in healthy donors. Study observations and caveats: Later on, an analysis showed TCR association rates differing by HLA locus, with DRB1 the most and HLA-C the fewest.

The CDR3 runs to 14 residues. Germline V CDR1 and CDR2: SQVTM, ANQGSEA. Trimming left V 0 bases short and J 7 bases short, with 16 bases between. PCR was performed using 60 Vbeta and 13 Jbeta primers. Repertoires were generated with immunoSEQ multiplex PCR, while TCRdb's copy carries only in-frame clones and drops some. The table includes approximately 210,000 clones, 80% to 90% detected once. The clonotype comes from a man younger than 40 in good health and CMV-seronegative. This chain joins TRBV29-1 and TRBJ2-7, with D tentatively TRBD1 (5 bases). Sequencing input: PBMCs. The CDR3 DNA is TGCAGCGTTGAAGATCATACAGGCCGAGGAGAGCAGTACTTC. This gives the protein CSVEDHTGRGEQYF.